This T cell receptor beta chain was documented in a study of beta chain features in type 1 diabetes. As every portion of the isolated RNA was reverse transcribed, the sequencing read expressed TCRB transcripts. Profiling relied on immunoSEQ multiplex PCR, and the TCRdb table lists in-frame clones only, not all of them. The sample lists 150,000 to 200,000 clones, roughly 63% occurring once. General study findings and limits: In all four CD4+ subsets, TCRB CDR3 length was significantly, moderately reduced in type 1 diabetes.

Sorted cells reached over 98% purity in every population. The CDR3 has 14 residues. Germline V gene data show CDR1 as SGDLS and CDR2 as YYNGEE. Trimming left V 0 bases short and J 1 base short, with 7 bases between. About this clone itself: Its antigen is unknown. Other DNA variants within this sample encode the same CDR3.

The receptor's source is a man aged 25 to 40 with type 1 diabetes. The source material was naive CD4+ T cells from blood. The chain recombines TRBV9 with TRBJ2-5; D is tentatively TRBD1 or TRBD2 (5 bases each). Here the CDR3 DNA reads TGTGCCAGCAGCGTAGCTGGGACCCAAGAGACCCAGTACTTC. This gives the protein CASSVAGTQETQYF.